The 13 T cell receptor beta chains presented below share a single source sample, sequenced in a study of shared clonotypes between healthy human individuals. Assay used: immunoSEQ multiplex PCR; TCRdb lists only in-frame clones, some missing. The profile shows around 2.3 million clones, approximately 94% of them singletons. Material: naive CD4+ T cells sorted from blood. The subset is: CD45RA+ positively selected. These receptors all come from a man aged 18 to 30 in good health.

As for this clone: The same CDR3 is also encoded by other DNA sequences in this sample. The rearrangement joins TRBV10-3 to TRBJ1-1; D is unclear. The CDR3 is 14 amino acids. Trimming shortened V by 2 bases and J by 0 bases, and 7 bases separated the two germline ends. The germline V gene has CDR1 ENHRY and CDR2 SYGVKD. The CDR3 DNA follows: TGTGCCATCAGTGAGGGACGGCTGAACACTGAAGCTTTCTTT. This sequence encodes CAISEGRLNTEAFF.

J is TRBJ1-6 and V is TRBV5-6; D might be TRBD1 (6 bases). V was clipped by 5 bases and J by 7 bases, with 16 bases between them. Germline assignment: CDR1 SGHDT and CDR2 YYEEEE. The CDR3 covers 15 residues. The CDR3 nucleotides are TGTGCCAGCAGTTCTAGGGGGATTCGGAATTCACCCCTCCACTTT. Translation: CASSSRGIRNSPLHF.

The V call is TRBV2, the J call TRBJ2-1, with 7 positions matching TRBD1. The CDR3 covers 15 residues. Germline V gene lookup returns CDR1 SNHLY and CDR2 FYNNEI. V trimming: 8 bases; J trimming: 7 bases; junction bases outside the gene matches: 14. The CDR3 sequence: CASDLGDRGINEQFF. The CDR3 nucleotides are TGTGCCAGCGACCTAGGGGACAGAGGAATTAATGAGCAGTTCTTC.

This chain joins TRBV10-1 and TRBJ2-5; D perhaps matches TRBD2 (5 bases). The V end lost 7 bases, the J end lost 1 base, and 16 bases lay between the germline ends. In germline, CDR1 is WNHNN, CDR2 SYGVQD (reference sequence). The CDR3 spans 15 residues. This CDR3 is CASNGTSGVQETQYF. CDR3 nucleotides: TGCGCCAGCAATGGTACCTCCGGGGTCCAAGAGACCCAGTACTTC.

The CDR3 here is CASSSGQGGRLFF. The CDR3, as DNA: TGTGCCAGCAGCTCCGGACAGGGGGGAAGACTGTTTTTT. The rearrangement uses TRBV7-2 and TRBJ1-4, with TRBD1 identical over 10 bases. This CDR3 has 13 residues. From germline, CDR1 is SGHTA and CDR2 FQGNSA. With V trimmed by 4 bases and J by 13 bases, 6 bases remained unmatched.

The V call is TRBV12-5, the J call TRBJ2-7; 7 bases agree with TRBD2. The CDR3 spans 13 residues. Germline V gene sequence: CDR1 LGHNT, CDR2 FRNRAP. Germline trimming cut 6 bases from V and 4 bases from J; bases unmatched to any gene: 6. This CDR3 is CASGLYGGYEQYF. CDR3 nucleotides: TGTGCTAGTGGCCTTTACGGGGGGTACGAGCAGTACTTC.

A word on this clone: The sample has other DNA sequences that encode this CDR3 too. The chain joins TRBV25-1 to TRBJ2-7, with no clear D. V lost 2 bases and J lost 1, with 9 bases in between. The CDR3 runs 14 residues. Germline V gene data show CDR1 as MGHDK and CDR2 as SYGVNS. The CDR3 protein is CASSERGRSYEQYF. CDR3 coding DNA: TGTGCCAGCAGTGAACGCGGCAGATCCTACGAGCAGTACTTC.

The J gene is TRBJ1-3, the V gene TRBV28; 8 bases are shared with TRBD1. Germline V gene lookup returns CDR1 MDHEN and CDR2 SYDVKM. Trimming took 3 bases from V and 8 from J; bases not matched to a gene: 3. The CDR3 totals 13 residues. CDR3: CASSLDRVHTIYF. The CDR3 DNA reads as TGTGCCAGCAGTTTGGACAGGGTTCACACCATATATTTT. The whole variable domain, remainder taken from reference TRBV28 and TRBJ1-3, is DVKVTQSSRYLVKRTGEKVFLECVQDMDHENMFWYRQDPGLGLRLIYFSYDVKMKEKGDIPEGYSVSREKKERFSLILESASTNQTSMYLCASSLDRVHTIYFGEGSWLTVV.

The V call is TRBV5-1, the J call TRBJ1-6; D unresolved. There are 15 residues in the CDR3. Germline CDR1 is SGHRS and CDR2 is YFSETQ. V was pared by 0 bases and J by 7 bases, with 11 bases between. The CDR3 DNA follows: TGCGCCAGCAGCTTGGAGGTACAGCCCAATTCACCCCTCCACTTT. Translation gives CASSLEVQPNSPLHF. Filled out from reference TRBV5-1 and TRBJ1-6, the complete variable domain reads KAGVTQTPRYLIKTRGQQVTLSCSPISGHRSVSWYQQTPGQGLQFLFEYFSETQRNKGNFPGRFSGRQFSNSRSEMNVSTLELGDSALYLCASSLEVQPNSPLHFGNGTRLTVT.

V is TRBV7-8 and J is TRBJ2-4; a possible D gene is TRBD2 (6 bases). V lost 0 bases, J lost 2 bases, and 14 bases lay in between. The CDR3 has 17 residues. Germline CDR1 and CDR2: SGHVS and FQNEAQ. The CDR3 is CASSLAGLAGTKNIQYF. Written as DNA, the CDR3 is TGTGCCAGCAGCTTAGCCGGTTTGGCGGGAACCAAAAACATTCAGTACTTC.

This clone was detected once. The chain links TRBV12-5 to TRBJ2-7, with TRBD2 matching over 11 bases. Trimming cost V 0 bases and J 0 bases; bases outside gene matches: 4. The length of the CDR3 is 17 residues. Germline V CDR1 and CDR2: LGHNT, FRNRAP. CDR3 sequence (DNA): TGTGCTAGTGGTTTGGTCCTCGGGACTAGCGGCTCCTACGAGCAGTACTTC. It specifies CASGLVLGTSGSYEQYF.

Remarks on this clone: Other DNA sequences in the same sample also yield this CDR3. The V and J genes are TRBV18 and TRBJ1-5, with D perhaps matching TRBD1 (5 bases). Trimming took off 2 bases at V and 0 bases at J, with 5 bases between the two ends. Germline-derived CDR1 and CDR2 are KGHSH and LQKENI. The CDR3 is made up of 14 amino acids. CDR3 amino acids: CASSPGASNQPQHF. The CDR3 DNA reads as TGTGCCAGCTCACCAGGGGCTAGCAATCAGCCCCAGCATTTT. Looking up the rest from reference TRBV18 and TRBJ1-5 gives the full variable domain: NAGVMQNPRHLVRRRGQEARLRCSPMKGHSHVYWYRQLPEEGLKFMVYLQKENIIDESGMPKERFSAEFPKEGPSILRIQQVVRGDSAAYFCASSPGASNQPQHFGDGTRLSIL.

Written as DNA, the CDR3 is TGCAGCGTGGCGGGAGACCCGAGCCCGTTTTTT. It is translated as CSVAGDPSPFF. The chain couples TRBV29-1 to TRBJ1-4; D is unresolved. V lost 6 bases, J lost 16 bases, and 18 bases lay in between. Per the germline V gene, CDR1 is SQVTM and CDR2 is ANQGSEA. The CDR3 contains 11 residues.